One sample yielded the 24 T cell receptor beta chains listed below, sequenced in a study of cytomegalovirus exposure and HLA in healthy donors. Sequencing used immunoSEQ multiplex PCR; TCRdb keeps in-frame clones, though not all of them. The profile shows around 70,000 clones, about 89% of them singletons. The specimen sequenced was PBMCs. The receptors here all came from a man between 18 and 29 years old in good health and CMV-seronegative.

The chain recombines TRBV15 with TRBJ2-1; TRBD2 matches 8 bases. Germline assignment: CDR1 LNHNV and CDR2 YYDKDF (reference sequence). The CDR3 totals 16 residues. The junction had 9 bases not matched to a gene; V was cut back by 1 base and J by 7 bases. The CDR3 loop is CATSRASGSNRNEQFF. For the CDR3, the DNA is TGTGCCACCAGCAGAGCCAGCGGGAGCAATAGAAATGAGCAGTTCTTC.

The chain carries TRBV25-1 and TRBJ1-2; tentatively, D is TRBD1 (5 bases). Germline assignment: CDR1 MGHDK and CDR2 SYGVNS. The CDR3 spans 14 residues. The germline V and J ends were trimmed by 2 bases and 7 bases, with 14 bases remaining between them. CDR3 region: CASSERGGVGGYTF. CDR3 DNA: TGTGCCAGCAGTGAAAGGGGCGGAGTAGGTGGCTACACCTTC.

The CDR3 region is CASSYYRGGNTEAFF. The CDR3 nucleotides read TGTGCCAGCAGTTATTACAGGGGAGGTAACACTGAAGCTTTCTTT. The chain carries TRBV7-2 and TRBJ1-1, with 7 bases aligning to TRBD1. The CDR3 sequence is 15 residues long. Germline CDR1 and CDR2: SGHTA and FQGNSA. With V trimmed by 6 bases and J by 2 bases, 9 bases remained unmatched.

The rearrangement joins TRBV6-6 to TRBJ2-7; the D is unclear. This CDR3 is built from 14 residues. From germline, CDR1 is MNHNY and CDR2 SVGAGI (reference sequence). V was clipped by 0 bases and J by 5 bases, with 11 bases between them. The CDR3 protein is CASSYSRQYDEQYF. The CDR3 DNA is TGTGCCAGCAGTTACTCGCGGCAGTACGACGAGCAGTACTTC.

The DNA of the CDR3 is TGTGCCATCAGTGAGTCGATAGGGGGCAGCTATGGCTACACCTTC. Translated: CAISESIGGSYGYTF. The chain joins TRBV10-3 to TRBJ1-2; 7 bases align to TRBD1. The CDR3 has 15 residues. The germline CDR1 and CDR2 sequences are ENHRY and SYGVKD. Trimming took 0 bases from V and 4 from J; bases not matched to a gene: 5.

The chain recombines TRBV4-3 with TRBJ2-7, with D tentatively TRBD2 (6 bases). Per the germline V gene, CDR1 is LGHNA and CDR2 is YSLEER. The CDR3 contains 14 residues. V shed 4 bases and J shed 7 bases, with 17 bases lying between them. CDR3 bases: TGCGCCAGCAGCCCCCGTGGGGGGACGGAGGAGCAGTACTTC. Protein product: CASSPRGGTEEQYF.

The chain uses TRBV4-3 and TRBJ1-2; possible D gene TRBD1, 5 bases. V was pared by 0 bases and J by 4 bases, with 12 bases between. CDR1 is LGHNA and CDR2 is YSLEER in the germline V gene. The CDR3 has 15 residues. CDR3 sequence (DNA): TGCGCCAGCAGCCAAGAAAGTCAGGGCCGCTATGGCTACACCTTC. Its translation: CASSQESQGRYGYTF.

The chain recombines TRBV28 with TRBJ2-5; D might be TRBD1 (6 bases). Germline CDR1 and CDR2: MDHEN and SYDVKM. The CDR3 extends over 14 amino acids. V lost 7 bases and J 5 bases, leaving 17 bases between the germline ends. Here the CDR3 reads CASKVQGGWETQYF. The CDR3 nucleotides read TGTGCCAGCAAGGTGCAAGGGGGTTGGGAGACCCAGTACTTC.

The CDR3 DNA reads TGTGCCACCAGCAGAGATGTGGTCAGCAGGGATGAGCAGTACTTC. This gives the protein CATSRDVVSRDEQYF. The chain joins TRBV15 to TRBJ2-7; maybe TRBD1 (5 bases). Germline V gene data show CDR1 as LNHNV and CDR2 as YYDKDF (reference sequence). The CDR3 has 15 amino acids. V gave up 0 bases and J gave up 7 bases, with 16 bases separating them.

The CDR3 reads CASSYSDTQETQYF. The CDR3 bases are TGTGCCAGCAGTTACTCGGACACTCAAGAGACCCAGTACTTC. The chain carries TRBV6-6 and TRBJ2-5; weak D call: TRBD1 (5 bases). V was trimmed by 0 bases and J by 2 bases, leaving 7 bases between them. CDR3 length: 14 amino acids. Germline V gene data show CDR1 as MNHNY and CDR2 as SVGAGI (reference sequence).

The rearrangement links TRBV18 to TRBJ2-7, with 7 bases identical to TRBD1. CDR1 is KGHSH and CDR2 is LQKENI in the germline V gene. The CDR3 sequence is 13 residues long. The V and J ends lost 3 bases and 3 bases, in that order; junction bases with no gene match: 2. The CDR3 DNA reads as TGTGCCAGCTCACCCGGGACAGACTACGAGCAGTACTTC. Translated: CASSPGTDYEQYF.

This chain uses TRBV19 with TRBJ1-5; no firm D call. The CDR3 is 15 amino acids. Germline assignment: CDR1 LNHDA and CDR2 SQIVND (reference sequence). Trimming removed 0 bases from V and 5 bases from J, with 11 bases in between. This chain's CDR3 is CASSIDHLGDQPQHF. The CDR3 DNA is TGTGCCAGTAGTATAGATCACCTCGGGGATCAGCCCCAGCATTTT.

The chain couples TRBV27 to TRBJ2-6, with D maybe TRBD2 (5 bases). Germline-derived CDR1 and CDR2 are MNHEY and SMNVEV (reference sequence). V lost 5 bases and J 0 bases, leaving 8 bases between the germline ends. The CDR3 has 15 amino acids. CDR3: CASSRDYSGANVLTF. The CDR3 DNA reads TGTGCCAGCAGTCGAGACTACTCTGGGGCCAACGTCCTGACTTTC.

The rearrangement uses TRBV5-6 and TRBJ2-5; D ambiguous. V was pared by 1 base and J by 5 bases, with 3 bases between. Germline V gives CDR1 SGHDT, CDR2 YYEEEE. This CDR3 is 11 amino acids long. CDR3 sequence: CASSLRETQYF. DNA for the CDR3: TGTGCCAGCAGCTTGCGGGAGACCCAGTACTTC.

The chain carries TRBV18 and TRBJ2-7; the D is unclear. Per germline, CDR1 KGHSH and CDR2 LQKENI. The CDR3 is 13 amino acids. With 2 bases removed from V and 1 base from J, the gap between germline ends came to 6 bases. The CDR3, as DNA: TGTGCCAGCTCACCATCCGTTTCCTACGAGCAGTACTTC. This sequence encodes CASSPSVSYEQYF.

V usage is TRBV7-6 and J usage is TRBJ2-3; 11 nucleotides match TRBD2. Germline V gene data show CDR1 as SGHVS and CDR2 as FNYEAQ. The CDR3 spans 15 residues. V shed 5 bases, J shed 3 bases, and the junction held 4 bases outside the gene matches. Written as DNA, the CDR3 is TGTGCCAGCAGCAAAGCTAGCGGGAGGACAGATACGCAGTATTTT. Residues: CASSKASGRTDTQYF.

This chain connects TRBV27 to TRBJ1-1, with TRBD1 matching over 7 bases. CDR3 length equals 14 residues. The V gene's germline CDR1 is MNHEY and CDR2 SMNVEV (reference sequence). J was trimmed by 5 bases and V by 5 bases; bases with no gene match: 8. The CDR3 is CASSRSGRGTEAFF. The CDR3 DNA is TGTGCCAGCAGTCGCTCGGGCAGGGGGACTGAAGCTTTCTTT.

This chain links TRBV9 with TRBJ1-5; D call uncertain. The CDR3 is 15 residues long. The V and J ends lost 4 bases and 2 bases respectively, with 13 bases between them. CDR1 and CDR2 (germline): SGDLS, YYNGEE. CDR3 sequence: CASSPSGRGNQPQHF. CDR3 bases: TGTGCCAGCAGCCCGTCCGGCCGGGGCAATCAGCCCCAGCATTTT.

The V call is TRBV5-1, the J call TRBJ2-2, with 7 bases aligning to TRBD1. Germline V gene data show CDR1 as SGHRS and CDR2 as YFSETQ. The length of the CDR3 is 15 residues. V shed 3 bases, J shed 6 bases, and the junction held 8 bases outside the gene matches. CDR3 residues: CASSSSPQGAGELFF. CDR3 in DNA: TGCGCCAGCAGCTCCAGTCCGCAGGGGGCCGGGGAGCTGTTTTTT.

This clone occurred once. The rearrangement uses TRBV18 and TRBJ2-7, with a possible D match to TRBD2 (5 bases). Germline CDR1 is KGHSH and CDR2 is LQKENI. Between the trimmed V and J ends, which lost 3 bases and 0 bases, there was a span of 15 bases. This CDR3 has 16 residues. CDR3 bases: TGTGCCAGCTCACCGGCGGGTCGGCGCGGCTCCTACGAGCAGTACTTC. Translated: CASSPAGRRGSYEQYF.

The genes are TRBV5-6 and TRBJ2-3; 8 bases match TRBD2. The CDR3 is 15 residues long. Unmatched junction bases numbered 10, after V lost 4 bases and J lost 6 bases. Germline lookup yields CDR1 SGHDT and CDR2 YYEEEE. For the CDR3, the DNA is TGTGCCAGCAGCGGGCGACTAGCGCGCGGGGATACGCAGTATTTT. It translates to CASSGRLARGDTQYF.

The table lists this clone with a count of one. The chain has TRBV6-5 and TRBJ2-3, with 7 bases that match TRBD2. The V gene's germline CDR1 is MNHEY and CDR2 SVGAGI. With V trimmed by 2 bases and J by 1 base, 3 bases remained unmatched. The CDR3 runs to 15 residues. Here the CDR3 DNA reads TGTGCCAGCAGTTACGCGGGGGTTGGCACAGATACGCAGTATTTT. It encodes CASSYAGVGTDTQYF.

The chain carries TRBV7-2 and TRBJ1-5; possibly TRBD1 for D (5 bases). V lost 4 bases and J lost 0, with 10 bases in between. CDR1 SGHTA and CDR2 FQGNSA come from the germline V gene. The CDR3 loop spans 15 amino acids. CDR3 sequence (DNA): TGTGCCAGCAGCTCAGGACACGATAGCAATCAGCCCCAGCATTTT. Protein: CASSSGHDSNQPQHF.

As DNA, the CDR3 is TGTGCCAGCTCCTCAACTAGCTCGGCCGATACGCAGTATTTT. Translation: CASSSTSSADTQYF. The chain uses TRBV7-2 and TRBJ2-3; D might be TRBD2 (6 bases). Germline CDR1 SGHTA, CDR2 FQGNSA. The CDR3 extends over 14 amino acids. Trimming removed 8 bases at V and 6 bases at J, with 18 bases between.